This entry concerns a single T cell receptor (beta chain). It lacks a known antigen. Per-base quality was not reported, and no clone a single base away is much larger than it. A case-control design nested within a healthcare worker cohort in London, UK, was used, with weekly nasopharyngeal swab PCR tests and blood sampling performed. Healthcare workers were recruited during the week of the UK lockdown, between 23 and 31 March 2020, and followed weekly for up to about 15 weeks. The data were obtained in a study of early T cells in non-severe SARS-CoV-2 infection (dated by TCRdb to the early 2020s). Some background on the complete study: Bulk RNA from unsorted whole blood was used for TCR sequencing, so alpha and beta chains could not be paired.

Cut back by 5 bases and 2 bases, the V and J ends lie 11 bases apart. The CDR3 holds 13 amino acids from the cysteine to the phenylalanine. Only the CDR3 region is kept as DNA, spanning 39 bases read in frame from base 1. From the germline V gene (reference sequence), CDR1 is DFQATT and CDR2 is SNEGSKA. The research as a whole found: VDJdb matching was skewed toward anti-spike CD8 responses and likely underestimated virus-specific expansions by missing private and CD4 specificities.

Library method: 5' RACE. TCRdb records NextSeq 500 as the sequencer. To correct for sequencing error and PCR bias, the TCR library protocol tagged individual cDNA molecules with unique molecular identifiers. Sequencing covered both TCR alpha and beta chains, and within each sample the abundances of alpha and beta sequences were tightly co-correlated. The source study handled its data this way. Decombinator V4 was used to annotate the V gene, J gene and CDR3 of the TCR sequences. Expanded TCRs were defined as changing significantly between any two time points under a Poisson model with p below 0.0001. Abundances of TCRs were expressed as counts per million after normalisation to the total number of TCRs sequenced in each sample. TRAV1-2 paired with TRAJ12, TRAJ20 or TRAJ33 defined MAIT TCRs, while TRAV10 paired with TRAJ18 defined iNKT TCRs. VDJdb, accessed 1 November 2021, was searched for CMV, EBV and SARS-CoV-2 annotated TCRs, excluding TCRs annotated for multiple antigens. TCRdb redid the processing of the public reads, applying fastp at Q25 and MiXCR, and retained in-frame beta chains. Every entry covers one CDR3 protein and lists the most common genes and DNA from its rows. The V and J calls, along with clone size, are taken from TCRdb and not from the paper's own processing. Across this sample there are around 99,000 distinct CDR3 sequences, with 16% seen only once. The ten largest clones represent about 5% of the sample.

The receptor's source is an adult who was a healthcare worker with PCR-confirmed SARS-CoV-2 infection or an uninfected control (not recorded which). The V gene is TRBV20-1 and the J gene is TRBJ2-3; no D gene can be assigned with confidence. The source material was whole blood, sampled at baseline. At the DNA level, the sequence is TGCAGTGCTCCAACTTTTGTCACAGATACGCAGTATTTT. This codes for CSAPTFVTDTQYF.